This T cell receptor (beta chain) was found in a study of T cell changes during pregnancy in multiple sclerosis. Sequenced by immunoSEQ multiplex PCR; TCRdb stores in-frame clones only, minus some. The sample has under 85,000 clones, under 95% seen once; the top ten hold roughly 0.44%. The CDR3 has 15 amino acids. Germline V gene sequence: CDR1 SGHDT, CDR2 YYEEEE. V was trimmed by 0 bases and J by 3 bases, leaving 10 bases between them. This sequence joins TRBV5-6 and TRBJ1-5; perhaps TRBD1 as D (5 bases). Sequencing was performed on CD4+ T cells from peripheral blood mononuclear cells, taken in the second trimester of pregnancy. This receptor was identified in a female donor with multiple sclerosis, enrolled in a pregnancy study. The CDR3 DNA reads as TGTGCCAGCAGCTTGGTAGGGGCAGACAATCAGCCCCAGCATTTT. As protein: CASSLVGADNQPQHF.